Below, 19 T cell receptor beta chains from the same sample are listed, as sequenced in a study of T cell responses to AZD1222 COVID-19 vaccine. Using immunoSEQ multiplex PCR, the repertoire was profiled, and TCRdb retains in-frame clones only, with some absent. The sample has some 150,000 clones; 85% to 95% are singletons. The starting material was peripheral blood, obtained on day 0 of AZD1222 vaccination. The receptors shown here come from an adult in good health.

A word on this clone: One junction end does not reproduce the germline sequence, and a read error may be involved. The gene calls are TRBV28 and TRBJ2-7; no clear D. This CDR3 spans 15 amino acids. In germline, CDR1 is MDHEN, CDR2 SYDVKM. In nucleotides, the CDR3 is TGTGCCAGCAGTCTATGGAGCGTCCGGTCCTACGAGCAGTACTTC. Its translation is CASSLWSVRSYEQYF.

This chain connects TRBV7-8 to TRBJ1-6, with 10 bases identical to TRBD1. CDR1 is SGHVS, CDR2 FQNEAQ, per germline. V shed 0 bases and J 8 bases; nucleotides not matched to a gene: 4. The CDR3 sequence is 16 residues long. The CDR3 bases are TGTGCCAGCAGCTTAGCCGGGACAGGGGCTGATTCACCCCTCCACTTT. Translation gives CASSLAGTGADSPLHF.

The J gene is TRBJ1-6, the V gene TRBV11-2, with D perhaps matching TRBD1 (5 bases). CDR1 is SGHAT and CDR2 is FQNNGV in the germline V gene. V was clipped by 5 bases and J by 9 bases, with 8 bases between them. The CDR3 loop spans 12 amino acids. CDR3 DNA: TGTGCCAGCAGCCCGGGGGTTTCACCCCTCCACTTT. The encoded protein is CASSPGVSPLHF.

The gene calls are TRBV6-5 and TRBJ1-6; TRBD1 agrees at 10 bases. Trimming took 6 bases from V and 7 from J; bases not matched to a gene: 3. Germline CDR1 reads MNHEY; CDR2 reads SVGAGI. The CDR3 sequence is 14 residues long. The CDR3 coding sequence is TGTGCCAGCAGCCGACAGGGGGCAAATTCACCCCTCCACTTT. Protein sequence: CASSRQGANSPLHF.

This sequence joins TRBV5-1 and TRBJ2-7; a weak D match, TRBD2 (6 bases). The V end was cut by 3 bases, the J end by 7 bases, with 8 bases between. Germline V lookup: CDR1 SGHRS, CDR2 YFSETQ. The CDR3 length is 11 residues. CDR3 sequence (DNA): TGCGCCAGCAGCTCCGGGACTGAGCAGTACTTC. Its translation is CASSSGTEQYF. Looking up the rest from reference TRBV5-1 and TRBJ2-7 gives the full variable domain: KAGVTQTPRYLIKTRGQQVTLSCSPISGHRSVSWYQQTPGQGLQFLFEYFSETQRNKGNFPGRFSGRQFSNSRSEMNVSTLELGDSALYLCASSSGTEQYFGPGTRLTVT.

This clone was recorded once. The chain uses TRBV12-3 or TRBV12-4 and TRBJ1-5, with D unclear. The CDR3 is 12 amino acids. Trimming pared 6 bases from V and 0 bases from J, leaving 3 bases between. The CDR3 region is CASRDSNQPQHF. The DNA of the CDR3 is TGTGCCAGCAGGGATAGCAATCAGCCCCAGCATTTT.

The chain employs TRBV27 and TRBJ2-3, with TRBD2 matching 10 bases. This CDR3 is 15 amino acids long. Losses at the gene ends were 5 bases for V and 4 bases for J; bases not matched to a gene: 6. Germline lookup yields CDR1 MNHEY and CDR2 SMNVEV (reference sequence). This chain's CDR3 is CASSQSGGAPDTQYF. The CDR3 DNA follows: TGTGCCAGCAGTCAAAGCGGGGGGGCGCCAGATACGCAGTATTTT.

V usage is TRBV28 and J usage is TRBJ1-6; 9 positions agree with TRBD1. Germline V gives CDR1 MDHEN, CDR2 SYDVKM. V shed 3 bases, J shed 2 bases, and the junction held 5 bases outside the gene matches. This CDR3 has 17 amino acids. CDR3 protein: CASSLFGTGTYNSPLHF. Written as DNA, the CDR3 is TGTGCCAGCAGTTTGTTTGGGACAGGGACCTATAATTCACCCCTCCACTTT.

The chain has TRBV4-2 and TRBJ2-7, with D unresolved. Germline V gives CDR1 LGHNA, CDR2 YNFKEQ. V was cut by 4 bases and J by 4 bases, with 11 bases left in between. This CDR3 is 13 amino acids long. In DNA, the CDR3 is TGTGCCAGCAGCCCCCCCCGGCAATACGAGCAGTACTTC. Translated, it gives CASSPPRQYEQYF.

The V gene is TRBV7-2, the J gene TRBJ1-5; 7 nucleotides line up with TRBD1. CDR1 SGHTA and CDR2 FQGNSA come from the germline V gene. J lost 5 bases, V lost 3 bases, and 4 bases had no gene match. The CDR3 runs 14 residues. The CDR3 DNA is TGTGCCAGCAGCTTTAGTACAGGGGATCAGCCCCAGCATTTT. Its translation is CASSFSTGDQPQHF.

The chain combines TRBV19 with TRBJ1-2; 11 bases match TRBD1. Germline CDR1 LNHDA, CDR2 SQIVND (reference sequence). V was clipped by 10 bases and J by 4 bases; unmatched bases: 5. This CDR3 spans 13 amino acids. CDR3 nucleotide sequence: TGTGCCACCCAAGGGACAGGGGGCTATGGCTACACCTTC. It codes for CATQGTGGYGYTF.

V and J are TRBV5-1 and TRBJ1-1; D possibly corresponds to TRBD1 (5 bases). CDR1 and CDR2 (germline): SGHRS, YFSETQ. CDR3 size: 15 residues. V was pared by 4 bases and J by 5 bases, with 18 bases between. For the CDR3, the DNA is TGCGCCAGCAGCCCGGCGGCCGTAAAGGGGACTGAAGCTTTCTTT. Protein sequence: CASSPAAVKGTEAFF.

This clone was picked up one time. This sequence joins TRBV3-1 (or the pseudogene TRBV3-2) and TRBJ1-3; TRBD1 matches at 7 bases. Germline loops: CDR1 LGHDT, CDR2 YNNKEL (reference sequence). Trimming cost V 0 bases and J 1 base; bases outside gene matches: 6. The CDR3 has 17 amino acids. For the CDR3, the DNA is TGTGCCAGCAGCCAAGAAACCGGACAGGAATCTGGAAACACCATATATTTT. It specifies CASSQETGQESGNTIYF.

The chain carries TRBV5-1 and TRBJ1-1; TRBD1 might be the D (5 bases). CDR1 SGHRS and CDR2 YFSETQ come from the germline V gene. The CDR3 contains 15 residues. V was shortened by 0 bases and J by 2 bases, with 11 bases between the two germline ends. The CDR3 reads CASSLALGGNTEAFF. For the CDR3, the DNA is TGCGCCAGCAGCTTGGCCCTTGGGGGAAACACTGAAGCTTTCTTT.

This chain links TRBV2 with TRBJ2-3; TRBD1 might be the D (6 bases). Trimming took off 8 bases at V and 5 bases at J, with 11 bases between the two ends. This CDR3 is 12 amino acids long. Germline loops: CDR1 SNHLY, CDR2 FYNNEI. This CDR3 is CASRVRGDTQYF. CDR3 coding DNA: TGTGCCAGCCGCGTCAGGGGAGATACGCAGTATTTT.

The chain links TRBV5-1 to TRBJ2-7; 7 bases map to TRBD1. Germline CDR1 and CDR2: SGHRS and YFSETQ. V lost 0 bases to trimming and J lost 6 bases; unmatched junction nucleotides: 0. The CDR3 sequence is 12 residues long. CDR3 protein: CASSLAGGEQYF. DNA of the CDR3: TGCGCCAGCAGCTTGGCAGGGGGCGAGCAGTACTTC.

This clone turned up a few times. This chain links TRBV24-1 with TRBJ1-5; D is undetermined. The germline gives CDR1 KGHDR, CDR2 SFDVKD. CDR3 length equals 15 residues. V gave up 0 bases and J gave up 9 bases, with 14 bases separating them. CDR3 nucleotides: TGTGCCACCAGTGATTTGAACGGGCCGCCGGGGCCCCAGCATTTT. It specifies CATSDLNGPPGPQHF.

The genes are TRBV30 and TRBJ1-2; D remains ambiguous. In germline, CDR1 is GTSNPN, CDR2 SVGIG (reference sequence). The CDR3 is 12 residues long. Between the trimmed V and J ends, which lost 2 bases and 3 bases, there was a span of 7 bases. The CDR3 sequence is CAWSMGDYGYTF. For the CDR3, the DNA is TGTGCCTGGAGTATGGGAGACTATGGCTACACCTTC.

The chain combines TRBV6-2 or TRBV6-3 with TRBJ2-1; TRBD1 or TRBD2 may be the D gene (5 bases each). The CDR3 consists of 14 residues. The V gene's germline CDR1 is MNHEY and CDR2 SVGEGT. V shed 5 bases and J shed 5 bases, with 13 bases lying between them. The CDR3 protein is CASSKHVGDNEQFF. The CDR3, as DNA: TGTGCCAGCAGTAAACACGTGGGGGACAATGAGCAGTTCTTC.